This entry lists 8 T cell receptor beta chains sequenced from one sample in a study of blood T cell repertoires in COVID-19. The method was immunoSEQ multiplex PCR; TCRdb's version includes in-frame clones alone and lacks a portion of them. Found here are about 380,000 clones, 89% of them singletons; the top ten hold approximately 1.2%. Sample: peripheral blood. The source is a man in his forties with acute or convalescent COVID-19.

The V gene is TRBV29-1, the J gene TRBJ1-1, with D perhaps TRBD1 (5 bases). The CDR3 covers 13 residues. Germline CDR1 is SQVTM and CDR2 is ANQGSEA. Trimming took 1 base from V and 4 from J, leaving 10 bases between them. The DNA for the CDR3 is TGCAGCGTTGAAGGGGGTGGGGCCACTGAAGCTTTCTTT. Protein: CSVEGGGATEAFF.

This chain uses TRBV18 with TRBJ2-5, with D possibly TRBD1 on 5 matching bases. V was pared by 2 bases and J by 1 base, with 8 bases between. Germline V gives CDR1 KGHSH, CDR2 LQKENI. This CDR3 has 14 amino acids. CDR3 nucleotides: TGTGCCAGCTCACCATTGCAGGGCCAAGAGACCCAGTACTTC. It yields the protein CASSPLQGQETQYF.

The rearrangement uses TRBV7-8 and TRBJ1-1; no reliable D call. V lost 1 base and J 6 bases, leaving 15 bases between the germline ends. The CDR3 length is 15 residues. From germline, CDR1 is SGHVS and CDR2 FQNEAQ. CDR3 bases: TGTGCCAGCAGCTTAGTAGTGGGAGCTGGCCCTGAAGCTTTCTTT. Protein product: CASSLVVGAGPEAFF.

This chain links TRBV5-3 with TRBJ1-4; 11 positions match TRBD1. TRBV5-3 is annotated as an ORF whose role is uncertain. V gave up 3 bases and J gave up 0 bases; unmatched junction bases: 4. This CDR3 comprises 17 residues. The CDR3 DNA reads TGTGCCAGAAGCTCTCCGGGACAGGGGGCAACTAATGAAAAACTGTTTTTT. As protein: CARSSPGQGATNEKLFF.

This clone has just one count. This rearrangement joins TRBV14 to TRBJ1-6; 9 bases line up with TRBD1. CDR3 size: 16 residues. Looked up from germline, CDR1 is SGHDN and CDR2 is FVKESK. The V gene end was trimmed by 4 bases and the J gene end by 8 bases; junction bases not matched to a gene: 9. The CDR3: CASSLSPGQGYSPLHF. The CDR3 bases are TGTGCCAGCAGCCTGTCACCGGGACAGGGTTATTCACCCCTCCACTTT.

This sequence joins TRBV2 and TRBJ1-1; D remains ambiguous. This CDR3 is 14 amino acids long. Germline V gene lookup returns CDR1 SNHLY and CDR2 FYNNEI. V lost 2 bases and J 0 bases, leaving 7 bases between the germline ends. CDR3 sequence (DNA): TGTGCCAGCAGTGAACCGTTTGTGAACACTGAAGCTTTCTTT. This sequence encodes CASSEPFVNTEAFF.

The CDR3 is CASSTIDLRNEKLFF. CDR3 sequence (DNA): TGTGCCAGTAGTACCATAGATCTCAGGAATGAAAAACTGTTTTTT. V gene TRBV19 combines with J gene TRBJ1-4, with D unclear. Trimming cost V 4 bases and J 5 bases, with 14 bases left between them. Germline CDR1 LNHDA, CDR2 SQIVND (reference sequence). The CDR3 loop spans 15 amino acids. Full variable domain (missing parts from reference TRBV19 and TRBJ1-4): DGGITQSPKYLFRKEGQNVTLSCEQNLNHDAMYWYRQDPGQGLRLIYYSQIVNDFQKGDIAEGYSVSREKKESFPLTVTSAQKNPTAFYLCASSTIDLRNEKLFFGSGTQLSVL.

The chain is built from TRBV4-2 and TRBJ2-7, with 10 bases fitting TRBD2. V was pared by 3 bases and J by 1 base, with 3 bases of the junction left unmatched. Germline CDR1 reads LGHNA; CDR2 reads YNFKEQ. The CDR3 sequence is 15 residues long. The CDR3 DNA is TGTGCCAGCAGCCAGTTAGCGGGGGGTTCCTACGAGCAGTACTTC. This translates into CASSQLAGGSYEQYF.